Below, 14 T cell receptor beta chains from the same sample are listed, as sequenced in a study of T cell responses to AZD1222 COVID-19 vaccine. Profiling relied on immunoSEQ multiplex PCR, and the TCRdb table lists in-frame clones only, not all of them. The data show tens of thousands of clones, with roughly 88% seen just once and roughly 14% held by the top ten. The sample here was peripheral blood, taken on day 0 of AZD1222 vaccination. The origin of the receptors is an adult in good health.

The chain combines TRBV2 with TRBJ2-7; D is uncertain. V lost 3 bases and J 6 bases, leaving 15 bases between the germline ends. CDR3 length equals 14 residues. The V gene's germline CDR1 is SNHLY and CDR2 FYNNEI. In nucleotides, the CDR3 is TGTGCCAGCAGTGAGTGGCAGAGCGTTGGCGAGCAGTACTTC. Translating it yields CASSEWQSVGEQYF.

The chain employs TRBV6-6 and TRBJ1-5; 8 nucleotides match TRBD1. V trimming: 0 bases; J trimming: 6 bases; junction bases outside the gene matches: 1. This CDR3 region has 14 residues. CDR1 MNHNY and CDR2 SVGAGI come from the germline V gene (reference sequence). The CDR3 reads CASSYSDRAQPQHF. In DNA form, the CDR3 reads TGTGCCAGCAGTTACTCGGACAGGGCTCAGCCCCAGCATTTT.

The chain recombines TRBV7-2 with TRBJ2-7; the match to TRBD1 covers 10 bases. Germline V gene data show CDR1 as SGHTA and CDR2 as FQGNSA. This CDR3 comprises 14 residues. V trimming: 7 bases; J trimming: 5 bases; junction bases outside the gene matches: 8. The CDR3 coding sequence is TGTGCCAGCACCCTCGGACAGGGGGGGAACGAGCAGTACTTC. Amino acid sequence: CASTLGQGGNEQYF.

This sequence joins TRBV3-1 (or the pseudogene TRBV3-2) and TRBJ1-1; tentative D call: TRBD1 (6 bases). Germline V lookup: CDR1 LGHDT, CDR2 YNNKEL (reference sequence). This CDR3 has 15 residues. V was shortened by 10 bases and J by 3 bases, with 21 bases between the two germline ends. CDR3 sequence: CATVDYRDGDTEAFF. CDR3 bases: TGTGCCACCGTAGACTACAGGGATGGGGACACTGAAGCTTTCTTT.

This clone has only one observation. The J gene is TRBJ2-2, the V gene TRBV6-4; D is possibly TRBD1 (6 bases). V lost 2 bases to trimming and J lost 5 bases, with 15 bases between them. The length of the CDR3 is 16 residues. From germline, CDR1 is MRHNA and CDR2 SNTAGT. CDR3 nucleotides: TGTGCCAGCAGTGACATTTCAAATACAGGGACCGGGGAGCTGTTTTTT. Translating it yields CASSDISNTGTGELFF.

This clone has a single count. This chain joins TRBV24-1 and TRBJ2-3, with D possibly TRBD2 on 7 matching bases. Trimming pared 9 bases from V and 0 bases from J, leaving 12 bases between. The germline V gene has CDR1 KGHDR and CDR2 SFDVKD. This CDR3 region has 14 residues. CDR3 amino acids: CATGGGTSTDTQYF. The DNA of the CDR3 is TGTGCCACCGGGGGGGGCACTAGCACAGATACGCAGTATTTT.

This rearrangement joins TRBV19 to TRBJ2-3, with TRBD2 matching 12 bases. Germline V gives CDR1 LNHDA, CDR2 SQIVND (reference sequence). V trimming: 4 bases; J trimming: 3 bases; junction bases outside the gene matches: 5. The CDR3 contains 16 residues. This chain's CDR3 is CASSTSGRAGTDTQYF. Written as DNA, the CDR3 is TGTGCCAGTAGTACTAGCGGGAGGGCCGGGACAGATACGCAGTATTTT.

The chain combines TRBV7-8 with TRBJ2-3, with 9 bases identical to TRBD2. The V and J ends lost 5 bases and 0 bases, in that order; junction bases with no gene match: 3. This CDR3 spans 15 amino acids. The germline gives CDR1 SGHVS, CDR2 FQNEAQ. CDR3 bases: TGTGCCAGCAGCCCAACTAGCGGGAGCACAGATACGCAGTATTTT. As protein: CASSPTSGSTDTQYF.

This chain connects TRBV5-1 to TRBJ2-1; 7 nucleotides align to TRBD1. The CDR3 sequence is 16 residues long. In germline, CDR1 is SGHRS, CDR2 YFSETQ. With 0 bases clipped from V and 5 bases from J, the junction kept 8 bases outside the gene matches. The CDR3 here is CASSLGPETGNNEQFF. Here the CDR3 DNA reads TGCGCCAGCAGCTTGGGACCGGAGACAGGGAACAATGAGCAGTTCTTC. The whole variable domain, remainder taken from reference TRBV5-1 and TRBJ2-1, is KAGVTQTPRYLIKTRGQQVTLSCSPISGHRSVSWYQQTPGQGLQFLFEYFSETQRNKGNFPGRFSGRQFSNSRSEMNVSTLELGDSALYLCASSLGPETGNNEQFFGPGTRLTVL.

As DNA, the CDR3 is TGTGCCAGCAGCTTGTTGCACAGGGGTAGCGATGGCTACACCTTC. It codes for CASSLLHRGSDGYTF. J is TRBJ1-2 and V is TRBV5-4; 7 bases agree with TRBD1. V lost 1 base to trimming and J lost 6 bases; unmatched junction nucleotides: 9. CDR1 is SGHNT, CDR2 YYREEE, per germline (reference sequence). This CDR3 contains 15 residues.

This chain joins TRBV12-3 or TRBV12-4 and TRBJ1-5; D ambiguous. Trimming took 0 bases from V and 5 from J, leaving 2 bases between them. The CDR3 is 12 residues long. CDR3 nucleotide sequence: TGTGCCAGCAGTTTAGCTGATCAGCCCCAGCATTTT. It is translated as CASSLADQPQHF.

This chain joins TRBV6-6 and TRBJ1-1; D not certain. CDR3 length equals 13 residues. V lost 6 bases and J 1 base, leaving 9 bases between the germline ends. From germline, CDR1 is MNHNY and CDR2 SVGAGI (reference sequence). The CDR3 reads CASRHRENTEAFF. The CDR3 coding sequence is TGTGCCAGCAGGCACAGAGAGAACACTGAAGCTTTCTTT.

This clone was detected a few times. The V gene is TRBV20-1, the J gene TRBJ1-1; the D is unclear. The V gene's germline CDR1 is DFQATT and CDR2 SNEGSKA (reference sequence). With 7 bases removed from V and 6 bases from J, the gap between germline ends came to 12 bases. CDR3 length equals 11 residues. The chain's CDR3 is CSVVGNSEAFF. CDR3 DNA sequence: TGCAGTGTTGTGGGAAATTCTGAAGCTTTCTTT.

CDR3 residues: CASSVGGTYEKLFF. CDR3 in DNA: TGTGCCAGCAGCGTAGGGGGGACATATGAAAAACTGTTTTTT. J is TRBJ1-4 and V is TRBV9, with D tentatively TRBD1 (6 bases). V was shortened by 0 bases and J by 6 bases, with 9 bases between the two germline ends. Germline V gene data show CDR1 as SGDLS and CDR2 as YYNGEE. The CDR3 is 14 amino acids.